This T cell receptor (beta chain) was observed in a study of CD8+CD57+ T cells in acquired aplastic anemia. Study-wide context: Average DNA yield from sorted CD4+ and CD8+ cells was around 3 ug. Study-wide results and limits: Both patients and controls carried the same twenty-nine CD8+ CDR3 sequences.

The V and J ends lost 4 bases and 5 bases, in that order; junction bases with no gene match: 2. This CDR3 has 12 amino acids. Germline V gene sequence: CDR1 SGDLS, CDR2 YYNGEE. Previously, flow cytometry had revealed CD8+CD57+ cell expansion in the patients chosen for sequencing. Severe acquired aplastic anemia was the diagnosis recorded for all patients. Blood sampling was performed on the patients, and none of them had received therapy by then. In its sample, this clonotype was seen many times. Its antigen is undetermined. The use of genomic DNA as template underpinned the TCR beta VDJ and CDR3 profiling. TCRdb re-derived calls from the reads in MiXCR, one entry per CDR3 protein. Of 150,000 to 180,000 distinct CDR3 sequences in the sample, about 52% were seen once.

The sequence was obtained from a human donor with aplastic anemia. Sequenced input: sorted CD4+, CD8+, or CD8+CD57+ T cells (not recorded which) from PBMCs. V is TRBV9 and J is TRBJ2-5, with 7 bases that match TRBD2. CDR3 region: CASSRTRETQYF. In nucleotides, the CDR3 is TGTGCCAGCAGCCGGACTAGGGAGACCCAGTACTTC.